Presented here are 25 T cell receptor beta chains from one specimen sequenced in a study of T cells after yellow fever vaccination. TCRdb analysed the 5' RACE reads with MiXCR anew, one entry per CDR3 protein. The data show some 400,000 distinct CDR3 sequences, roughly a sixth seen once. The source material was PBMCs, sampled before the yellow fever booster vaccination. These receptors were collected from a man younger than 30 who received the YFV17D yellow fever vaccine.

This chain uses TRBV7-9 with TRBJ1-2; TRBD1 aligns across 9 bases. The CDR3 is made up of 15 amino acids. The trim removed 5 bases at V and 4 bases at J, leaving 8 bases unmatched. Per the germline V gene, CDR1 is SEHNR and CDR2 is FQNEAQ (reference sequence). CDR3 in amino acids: CASSPQPDRGYGYTF. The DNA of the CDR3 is TGTGCCAGCAGCCCCCAACCGGACAGGGGCTATGGCTACACCTTC.

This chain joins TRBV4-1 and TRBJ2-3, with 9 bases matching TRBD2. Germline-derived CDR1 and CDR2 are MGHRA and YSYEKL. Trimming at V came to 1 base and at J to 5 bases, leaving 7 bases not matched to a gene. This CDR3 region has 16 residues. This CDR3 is CASSQGQRGALDTQYF. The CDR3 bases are TGCGCCAGCAGCCAAGGGCAGCGGGGGGCTTTAGATACGCAGTATTTT.

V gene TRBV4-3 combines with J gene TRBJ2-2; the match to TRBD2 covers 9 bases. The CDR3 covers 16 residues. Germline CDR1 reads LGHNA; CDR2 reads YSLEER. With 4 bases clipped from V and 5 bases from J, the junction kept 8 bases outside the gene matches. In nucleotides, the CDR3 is TGCGCCAGCAGCCCAGTGGCTAGCGGGGTAACCGGGGAGCTGTTTTTT. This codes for CASSPVASGVTGELFF.

CDR3 protein: CASSFESSSGELFF. CDR3 nucleotides: TGCGCCAGCAGCTTCGAGTCTTCTTCGGGGGAGCTGTTTTTT. The chain recombines TRBV5-1 with TRBJ2-2; no definite D call. V lost 2 bases, J lost 8 bases, and 13 bases lay in between. This CDR3 is built from 14 residues. Germline V gene data show CDR1 as SGHRS and CDR2 as YFSETQ.

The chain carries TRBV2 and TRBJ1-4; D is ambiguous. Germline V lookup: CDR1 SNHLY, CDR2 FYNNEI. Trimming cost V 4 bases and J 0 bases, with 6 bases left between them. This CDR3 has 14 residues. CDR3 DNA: TGTGCCAGCAGTGTTGTAGCAACTAATGAAAAACTGTTTTTT. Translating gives CASSVVATNEKLFF.

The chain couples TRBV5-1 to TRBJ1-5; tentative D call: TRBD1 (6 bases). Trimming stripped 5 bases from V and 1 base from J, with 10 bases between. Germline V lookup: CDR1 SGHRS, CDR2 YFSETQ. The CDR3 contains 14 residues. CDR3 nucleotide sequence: TGCGCCAGCAGTGAAGGGGGAAGCAATCAGCCCCAGCATTTT. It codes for CASSEGGSNQPQHF.

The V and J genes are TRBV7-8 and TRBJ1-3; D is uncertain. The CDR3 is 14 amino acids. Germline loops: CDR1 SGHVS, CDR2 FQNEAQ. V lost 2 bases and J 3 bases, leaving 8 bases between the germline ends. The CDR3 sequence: CASSLRVGGNTIYF. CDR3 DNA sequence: TGTGCCAGCAGCTTAAGAGTGGGTGGAAACACCATATATTTT. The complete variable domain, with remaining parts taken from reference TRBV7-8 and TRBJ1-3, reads GAGVSQSPRYKVAKRGQDVALRCDPISGHVSLFWYQQALGQGPEFLTYFQNEAQLDKSGLPSDRFFAERPEGSVSTLKIQRTQQEDSAVYLCASSLRVGGNTIYFGEGSWLTVV.

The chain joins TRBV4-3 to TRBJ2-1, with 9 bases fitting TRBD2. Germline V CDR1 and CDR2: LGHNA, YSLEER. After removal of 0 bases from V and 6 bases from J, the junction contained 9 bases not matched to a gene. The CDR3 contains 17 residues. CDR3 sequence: CASSQDDWRGGGNEQFF. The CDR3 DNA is TGCGCCAGCAGCCAAGATGACTGGCGGGGGGGCGGCAATGAGCAGTTCTTC.

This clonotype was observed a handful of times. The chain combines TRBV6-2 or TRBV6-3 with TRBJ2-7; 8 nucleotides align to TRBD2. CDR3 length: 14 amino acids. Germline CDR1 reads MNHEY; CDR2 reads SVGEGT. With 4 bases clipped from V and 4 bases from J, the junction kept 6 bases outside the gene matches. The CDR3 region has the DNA TGTGCCAGCAGTTCCTCGGGACTAGTTTACGAGCAGTACTTC. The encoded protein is CASSSSGLVYEQYF.

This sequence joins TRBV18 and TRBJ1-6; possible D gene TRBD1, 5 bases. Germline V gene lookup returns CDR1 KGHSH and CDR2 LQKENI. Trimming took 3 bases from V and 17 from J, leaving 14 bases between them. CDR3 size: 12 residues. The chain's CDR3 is CASSPDSEGVHF. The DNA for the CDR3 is TGTGCCAGCTCACCTGACAGCGAAGGTGTCCACTTT. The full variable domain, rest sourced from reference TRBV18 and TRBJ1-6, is NAGVMQNPRHLVRRRGQEARLRCSPMKGHSHVYWYRQLPEEGLKFMVYLQKENIIDESGMPKERFSAEFPKEGPSILRIQQVVRGDSAAYFCASSPDSEGVHFGNGTRLTVT.

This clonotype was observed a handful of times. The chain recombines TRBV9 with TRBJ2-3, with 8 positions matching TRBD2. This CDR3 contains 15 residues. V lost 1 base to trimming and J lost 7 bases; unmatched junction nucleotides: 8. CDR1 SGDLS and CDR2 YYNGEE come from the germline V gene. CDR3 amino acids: CASSVTAGASYTQYF. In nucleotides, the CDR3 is TGTGCCAGCAGCGTAACAGCGGGGGCCTCCTATACGCAGTATTTT.

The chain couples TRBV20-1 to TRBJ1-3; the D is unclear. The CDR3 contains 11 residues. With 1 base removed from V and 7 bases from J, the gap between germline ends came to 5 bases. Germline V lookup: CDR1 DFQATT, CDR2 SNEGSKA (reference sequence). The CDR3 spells CSARGFNTIYF. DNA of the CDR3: TGCAGTGCTAGAGGGTTTAACACCATATATTTT.

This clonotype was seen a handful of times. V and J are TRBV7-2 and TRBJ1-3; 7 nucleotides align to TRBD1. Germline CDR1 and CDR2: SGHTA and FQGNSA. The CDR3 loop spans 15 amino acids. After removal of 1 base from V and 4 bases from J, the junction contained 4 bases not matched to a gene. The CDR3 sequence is CASSLGGGGGNTIYF. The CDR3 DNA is TGTGCCAGCAGCTTAGGAGGGGGCGGGGGAAACACCATATATTTT. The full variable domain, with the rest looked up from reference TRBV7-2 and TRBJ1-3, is GAGVSQSPSNKVTEKGKDVELRCDPISGHTALYWYRQSLGQGLEFLIYFQGNSAPDKSGLPSDRFSAERTGGSVSTLTIQRTQQEDSAVYLCASSLGGGGGNTIYFGEGSWLTVV.

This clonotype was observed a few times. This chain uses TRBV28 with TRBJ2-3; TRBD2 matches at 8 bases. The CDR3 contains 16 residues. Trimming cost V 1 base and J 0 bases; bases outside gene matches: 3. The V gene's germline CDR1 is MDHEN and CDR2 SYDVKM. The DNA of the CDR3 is TGTGCCAGCAGTTTATCCACTAGCGGAAGCACAGATACGCAGTATTTT. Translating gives CASSLSTSGSTDTQYF.

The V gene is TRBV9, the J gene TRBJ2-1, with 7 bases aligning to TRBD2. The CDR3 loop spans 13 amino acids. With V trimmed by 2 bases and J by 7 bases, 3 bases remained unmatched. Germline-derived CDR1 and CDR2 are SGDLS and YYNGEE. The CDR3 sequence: CASSVSGVNEQFF. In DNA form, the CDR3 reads TGTGCCAGCAGCGTCAGCGGGGTAAATGAGCAGTTCTTC.

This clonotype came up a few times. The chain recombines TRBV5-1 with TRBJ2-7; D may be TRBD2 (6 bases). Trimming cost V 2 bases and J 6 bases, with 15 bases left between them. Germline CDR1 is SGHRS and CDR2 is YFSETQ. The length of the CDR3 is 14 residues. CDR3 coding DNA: TGCGCCAGCAGCTTCCAAGGGACTCAGGCCGAGCAGTACTTC. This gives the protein CASSFQGTQAEQYF.

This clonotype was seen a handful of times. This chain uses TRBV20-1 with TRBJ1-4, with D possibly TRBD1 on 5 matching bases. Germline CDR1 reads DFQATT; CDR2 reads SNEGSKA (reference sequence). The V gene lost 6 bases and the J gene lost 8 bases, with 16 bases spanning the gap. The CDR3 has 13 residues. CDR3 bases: TGCAGTGCCTGGGCGTCGGGGCACGAAAAACTGTTTTTT. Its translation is CSAWASGHEKLFF.

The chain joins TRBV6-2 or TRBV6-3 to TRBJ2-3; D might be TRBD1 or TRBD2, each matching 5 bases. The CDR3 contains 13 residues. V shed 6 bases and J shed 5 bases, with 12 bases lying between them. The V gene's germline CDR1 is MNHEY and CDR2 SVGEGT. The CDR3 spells CASRRERGDTQYF. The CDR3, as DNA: TGTGCCAGCAGACGCGAGAGGGGAGATACGCAGTATTTT.

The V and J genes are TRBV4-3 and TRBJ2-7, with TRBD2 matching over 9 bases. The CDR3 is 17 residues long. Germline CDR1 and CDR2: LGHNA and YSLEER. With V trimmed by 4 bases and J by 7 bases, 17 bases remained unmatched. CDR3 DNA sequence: TGCGCCAGCAGCCTACCAGGGTGGGTAGCGGGGGCTAATGAGCAGTACTTC. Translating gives CASSLPGWVAGANEQYF.

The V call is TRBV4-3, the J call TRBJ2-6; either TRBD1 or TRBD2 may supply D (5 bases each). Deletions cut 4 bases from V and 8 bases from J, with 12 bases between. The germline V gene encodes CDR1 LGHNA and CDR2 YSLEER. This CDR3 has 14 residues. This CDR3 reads CASSLEGPSNVLTF. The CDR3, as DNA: TGCGCCAGCAGCCTAGAGGGGCCCTCCAACGTCCTGACTTTC.

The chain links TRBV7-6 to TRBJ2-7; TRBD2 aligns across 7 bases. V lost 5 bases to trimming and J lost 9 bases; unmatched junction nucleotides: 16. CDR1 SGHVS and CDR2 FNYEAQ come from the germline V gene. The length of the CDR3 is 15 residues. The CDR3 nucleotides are TGTGCCAGCAGCCCTGTAGGGCGGGGGTTAGCGGTGCAGTACTTC. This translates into CASSPVGRGLAVQYF.

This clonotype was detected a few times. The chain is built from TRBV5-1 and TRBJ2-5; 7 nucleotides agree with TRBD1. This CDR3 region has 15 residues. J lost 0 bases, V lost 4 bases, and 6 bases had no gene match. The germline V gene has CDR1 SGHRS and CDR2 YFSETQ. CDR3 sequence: CASSQGVKYQETQYF. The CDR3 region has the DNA TGCGCCAGCAGCCAGGGGGTAAAGTACCAAGAGACCCAGTACTTC. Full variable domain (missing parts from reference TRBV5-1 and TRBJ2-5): KAGVTQTPRYLIKTRGQQVTLSCSPISGHRSVSWYQQTPGQGLQFLFEYFSETQRNKGNFPGRFSGRQFSNSRSEMNVSTLELGDSALYLCASSQGVKYQETQYFGPGTRLLVL.

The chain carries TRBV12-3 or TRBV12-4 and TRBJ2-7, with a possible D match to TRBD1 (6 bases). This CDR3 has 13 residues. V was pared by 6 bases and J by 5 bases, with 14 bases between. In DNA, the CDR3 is TGTGCCAGCAGACAACAGGGTATCCACGAGCAGTACTTC. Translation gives CASRQQGIHEQYF.

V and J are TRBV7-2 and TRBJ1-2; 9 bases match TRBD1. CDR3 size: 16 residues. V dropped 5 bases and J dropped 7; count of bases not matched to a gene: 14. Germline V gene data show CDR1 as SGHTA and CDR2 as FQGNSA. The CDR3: CASSPLSVTGGRGYTF. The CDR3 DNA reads TGTGCCAGCAGCCCATTGTCCGTAACAGGGGGCCGTGGCTACACCTTC.

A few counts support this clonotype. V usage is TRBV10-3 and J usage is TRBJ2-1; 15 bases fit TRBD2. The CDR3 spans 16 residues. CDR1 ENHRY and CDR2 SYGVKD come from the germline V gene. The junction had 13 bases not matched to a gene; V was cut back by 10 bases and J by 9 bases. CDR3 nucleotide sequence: TGTGCCAGCATGCCGGGACTAGCGGGGGGCGTCAGTGAGCAGTTCTTC. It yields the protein CASMPGLAGGVSEQFF.